These T cell receptor beta chains were read from a single sample in a study of blood T cell repertoires in COVID-19. Method: immunoSEQ multiplex PCR; TCRdb's copy keeps in-frame clones and lacks some. This sample yields 120,000 or so clones, of which 65% to 90% are seen a single time; 5% to 7.5% belongs to the top ten. The sequencing input was peripheral blood. The receptors were sampled from a man at least 80 years old with active or convalescent COVID-19. CDR3s include the opening cysteine and the closing phenylalanine or tryptophan. A D gene is named only where the DNA matches it firmly. Clone size, where shown, is once, few, many, or a class for clones that have expanded.

>TRBD2|NA|TRBV2|TRBJ2-7
CASRGGGATYEQYF
TGTGCCAGCAGGGGGGGAGGGGCTACCTACGAGCAGTACTTC
>TRBD1|NA|TRBV18|TRBJ1-2
CASSPTGTGDGYTF
TGTGCCAGCTCACCAACCGGGACAGGGGATGGCTACACCTTC
>TRBD2|NA|TRBV6-5|TRBJ2-7
CAITTEREGHEQYF
TGTGCCATCACTACTGAGCGGGAGGGACACGAGCAGTACTTC
>TRBD1|NA|TRBV5-1|TRBJ2-7
CASSAGQAYEQYF
TGCGCCAGCAGCGCGGGACAGGCCTACGAGCAGTACTTC
>TRBD2|NA|TRBV4-1|TRBJ2-1
CASSQPTGLAGGPNEQFF
TGCGCCAGCAGCCAACCAACGGGACTAGCGGGGGGCCCCAATGAGCAGTTCTTC
>NA|NA|TRBV24-1|TRBJ2-1
CATSDWGVSSYNEQFF
TGTGCCACCAGTGACTGGGGAGTGAGCTCCTACAATGAGCAGTTCTTC
>TRBD1|NA|TRBV18|TRBJ1-4
CASSPREQGNEKLFF
TGTGCCAGCTCACCAAGGGAACAGGGGAATGAAAAACTGTTTTTT
>NA|NA|TRBV24-1|TRBJ1-5
CASQPGGNQPQHF
TGTGCCAGCCAGCCGGGGGGCAATCAGCCCCAGCATTTT
>TRBD1|NA|TRBV7-9|TRBJ2-6
CASSSNLGQGALRANVLTF
TGTGCCAGCAGCTCAAACCTCGGACAGGGGGCGTTAAGGGCCAACGTCCTGACTTTC
>NA|once|TRBV5-4|TRBJ1-4
CASSLWGGSEKLFF
TGTGCCAGCAGCCTCTGGGGGGGGTCTGAAAAACTGTTTTTT
>TRBD1|NA|TRBV11-3|TRBJ2-7
CASSSGQGVEQYF
TGTGCCAGCAGCTCCGGACAGGGGGTTGAGCAGTACTTC
>NA|NA|TRBV30|TRBJ1-6
CAWSSGLLNSPLHF
TGTGCCTGGAGTTCCGGTCTTCTAAATTCACCCCTCCACTTT
>TRBD1|NA|TRBV10-3|TRBJ2-5
CAISPRTGQETQYF
TGTGCCATCAGCCCCCGGACAGGTCAAGAGACCCAGTACTTC
>TRBD2|NA|TRBV6-2/TRBV6-3|TRBJ2-1
CASSSLAGAWNEQFF
TGTGCCAGCAGTTCACTAGCGGGAGCGTGGAATGAGCAGTTCTTC
>TRBD2|NA|TRBV11-3|TRBJ2-3
CASSSGGTDTQYF
TGTGCCAGCTCTAGCGGGGGCACAGATACGCAGTATTTT
>TRBD1|NA|TRBV24-1|TRBJ2-7
CATSPSDREWEQYF
TGTGCCACCAGTCCCTCCGACAGGGAGTGGGAGCAGTACTTC
>NA|once|TRBV21-1|TRBJ2-3
CASSKVKGTGFLIRLAGDTDTQYF
TGTGCCAGCAGCAAAGTAAAGGGGACAGGTTTTCTCATACGACTAGCGGGGGACACAGATACGCAGTATTTT
>TRBD2|NA|TRBV19|TRBJ2-7
CASSTRTSGRISYEQYF
TGTGCCAGTAGTACCCGGACTAGCGGGAGGATCTCCTACGAGCAGTACTTC
>NA|NA|TRBV11-2|TRBJ2-1
CASGPRRGNNNEQFF
TGTGCCAGCGGACCCCGGAGGGGCAACAACAATGAGCAGTTCTTC
>NA|NA|TRBV27|TRBJ1-5
CASSSLGGAGQPQHF
TGTGCCAGCAGTAGCCTAGGAGGGGCGGGTCAGCCCCAGCATTTT
>NA|NA|TRBV6-5|TRBJ1-6
CASTSGNSPLHF
TGTGCCAGCACCTCGGGGAATTCACCCCTCCACTTT
>NA|NA|TRBV7-8|TRBJ1-5
CASSLAKNQPQHF
TGTGCCAGCAGCTTGGCAAAAAATCAGCCCCAGCATTTT
>NA|NA|TRBV19|TRBJ2-7
CASSGSLRLTYEQYF
TGTGCCAGTAGTGGTTCATTGCGCCTAACCTACGAGCAGTACTTC
>TRBD1|NA|TRBV19|TRBJ2-7
CASSIRSPWGRGLSYEQYF
TGTGCCAGTAGCATAAGATCCCCTTGGGGCAGGGGGCTTTCCTACGAGCAGTACTTC
>TRBD1|NA|TRBV15|TRBJ1-5
CATSRIDRGDQPQHF
TGTGCCACCAGCAGAATAGACAGGGGGGATCAGCCCCAGCATTTT
>NA|NA|TRBV7-7|TRBJ2-3
CASSHGQPPLTTDTQYF
TGTGCCAGCAGCCATGGACAGCCGCCGCTCACCACAGATACGCAGTATTTT
>TRBD1|once|TRBV6-1|TRBJ2-5
CASSERGRQETQYF
TGTGCCAGCAGTGAAAGGGGGCGGCAAGAGACCCAGTACTTC
>NA|NA|TRBV9|TRBJ2-5
CASSGEGRGVTQYF
TGTGCCAGCAGCGGAGAGGGCAGGGGGGTGACCCAGTACTTC
>NA|NA|TRBV5-1|TRBJ2-1
CASSPSANSYNEQFF
TGCGCCAGCAGCCCTAGTGCCAACTCCTACAATGAGCAGTTCTTC
>TRBD1|NA|TRBV5-6|TRBJ1-2
CASSLPGQGPANYGYTF
TGTGCCAGCAGCTTACCGGGACAGGGACCAGCTAACTATGGCTACACCTTC
>NA|NA|TRBV5-1|TRBJ1-2
CASSLARQSYGYTF
TGCGCCAGCAGCTTGGCCCGACAGTCCTATGGCTACACCTTC
>NA|NA|TRBV19|TRBJ2-3
CASSMVGLNTQYF
TGTGCCAGTAGTATGGTTGGACTTAATACGCAGTATTTT
>TRBD1|NA|TRBV10-3|TRBJ2-7
CAIRGQGRSYEQYF
TGTGCCATCAGGGGACAGGGGAGATCCTACGAGCAGTACTTC
>TRBD2|NA|TRBV13|TRBJ2-3
CASSLSANSGRSTDTQYF
TGTGCCAGCAGCTTATCTGCGAATAGCGGGAGGAGCACAGATACGCAGTATTTT
>TRBD2|NA|TRBV28|TRBJ2-2
CASSSGLAETGELFF
TGTGCCAGCAGCTCAGGACTAGCGGAAACCGGGGAGCTGTTTTTT
>NA|NA|TRBV6-1|TRBJ1-2
CASSEDRVVYGYTF
TGTGCCAGCAGTGAAGACAGGGTGGTCTATGGCTACACCTTC
>TRBD1|NA|TRBV18|TRBJ2-7
CASSLRTGGSSYEQYF
TGTGCCAGCTCCCTTCGGACAGGGGGGTCCTCCTACGAGCAGTACTTC
>NA|NA|TRBV5-6|TRBJ1-1
CASSWARGVTEAFF
TGTGCCAGCAGCTGGGCACGGGGGGTGACTGAAGCTTTCTTT
>TRBD2|NA|TRBV4-1|TRBJ2-7
CVSSQPLSGRVSYEQYF
TGCGTCAGCAGCCAACCCTTAAGCGGGAGAGTCTCCTACGAGCAGTACTTC
>NA|NA|TRBV27|TRBJ1-6
CASSHTVDYNSPLHF
TGTGCCAGCAGTCATACAGTGGACTATAATTCACCCCTCCACTTT
>NA|NA|TRBV5-1|TRBJ2-5
CASSTRTTRQETQYF
TGCGCCAGCAGCACGCGGACTACCCGCCAAGAGACCCAGTACTTC
>NA|NA|TRBV11-3|TRBJ2-1
CASSPRAYNEQFF
TGTGCCAGCAGCCCCCGGGCCTACAATGAGCAGTTCTTC
>TRBD1|NA|TRBV11-1|TRBJ2-7
CASSLDRDRYEQYF
TGTGCCAGCAGCTTGGACAGGGATCGCTACGAGCAGTACTTC
>NA|once|TRBV7-9|TRBJ1-2
CASSLARGGYGYTF
TGTGCCAGCAGCTTAGCACGAGGGGGATATGGCTACACCTTC
>TRBD2|few|TRBV24-1|TRBJ2-2
CATSDFTLAGTGELFF
TGTGCCACCAGTGATTTTACACTAGCGGGGACCGGGGAGCTGTTTTTT
>NA|NA|TRBV5-4|TRBJ2-1
CASSLIGRSRGNEQFF
TGTGCCAGCAGTCTTATTGGCCGATCAAGGGGGAATGAGCAGTTCTTC
>NA|NA|TRBV7-2|TRBJ2-2
CASSLSGRNTGELFF
TGTGCCAGCAGCCTTAGCGGCCGCAACACCGGGGAGCTGTTTTTT
>NA|NA|TRBV21-1|TRBJ2-4
CASSNRFWAKNIQYF
TGTGCCAGCAGCAACAGGTTTTGGGCCAAAAACATTCAGTACTTC
>NA|NA|TRBV12-3/TRBV12-4|TRBJ1-6
CASSLGANSPLHF
TGTGCCAGCAGTTTGGGGGCCAATTCACCCCTCCACTTT
>TRBD1|NA|TRBV6-5|TRBJ1-5
CASVWTGGQPQHF
TGTGCCAGCGTGTGGACAGGAGGGCAGCCCCAGCATTTT
>TRBD1|NA|TRBV7-3|TRBJ1-2
CASSLPGGIGGYTF
TGTGCCAGCAGCTTACCAGGGGGGATAGGTGGCTACACCTTC
>NA|NA|TRBV10-3|TRBJ1-2
CAISESGGSSYYGYTF
TGTGCCATCAGTGAGTCGGGCGGGTCCTCCTACTATGGCTACACCTTC
>NA|NA|TRBV2|TRBJ1-5
CASSVSGLKQPQHF
TGTGCCAGCAGTGTTAGCGGGTTGAAACAGCCCCAGCATTTT
>TRBD1|NA|TRBV30|TRBJ2-5
CAWSLVGTGNRETQYF
TGTGCCTGGAGTTTAGTTGGGACAGGGAATAGGGAGACCCAGTACTTC
>NA|few|TRBV10-3|TRBJ2-1
CAISGGQTSSYNEQFF
TGTGCCATCAGTGGCGGGCAGACGAGCTCCTACAATGAGCAGTTCTTC
>NA|NA|TRBV14|TRBJ1-1
CASSQSRQVNTEAFF
TGTGCCAGCAGCCAATCTAGACAGGTAAACACTGAAGCTTTCTTT
>NA|NA|TRBV10-1|TRBJ2-1
CANFTGGGYNEQFF
TGCGCTAACTTTACGGGGGGCGGGTACAATGAGCAGTTCTTC
>TRBD2|NA|TRBV11-2|TRBJ2-3
CASSSRLAGGLPDTQYF
TGTGCCAGCAGCTCCCGACTAGCGGGAGGTCTACCAGATACGCAGTATTTT
>TRBD1|once|TRBV7-8|TRBJ1-5
CASSLVGTGVGNQPQHF
TGTGCCAGCAGCTTAGTAGGGACAGGGGTTGGCAATCAGCCCCAGCATTTT